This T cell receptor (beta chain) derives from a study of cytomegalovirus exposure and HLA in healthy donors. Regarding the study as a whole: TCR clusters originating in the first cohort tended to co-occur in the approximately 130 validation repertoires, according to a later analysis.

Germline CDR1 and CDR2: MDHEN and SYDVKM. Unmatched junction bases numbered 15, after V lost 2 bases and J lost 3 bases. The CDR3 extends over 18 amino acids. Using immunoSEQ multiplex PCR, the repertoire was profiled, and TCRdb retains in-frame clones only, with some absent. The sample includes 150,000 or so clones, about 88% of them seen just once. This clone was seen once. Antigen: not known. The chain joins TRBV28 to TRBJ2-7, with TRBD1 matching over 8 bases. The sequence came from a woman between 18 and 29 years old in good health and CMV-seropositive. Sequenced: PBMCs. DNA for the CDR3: TGTGCCAGCAGTTTAGATTTTAGGGGGCAGGGGGCTATCTACGAGCAGTACTTC. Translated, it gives CASSLDFRGQGAIYEQYF.